This TCR beta chain was identified in a study of shared clonotypes between healthy human individuals (dated by TCRdb to about 2020). About the full investigation: Three men and a couple of women, aged 18 to 49 years, made up the cohort. Per donor, three plates each were used for CD4 naive and CD4 memory, two for CD8 naive, and one for CD8 memory. To estimate repertoire size and how much clonotypes are shared between individuals, the study performed deep sequencing of blood TCR repertoires from five healthy adults. Libraries were prepared and TCR repertoires were sequenced by different laboratories using diverse techniques, in order to increase sequencing depth and limit assay-specific biases. Per donor, leukapheresis produced somewhere between about 0.9 and 10 billion PBMCs. The full study reports these points: Clonotypes shared by all four sorted-subset donors showed higher generation probabilities than non-shared clonotypes. Sampling was limited to blood, and TCR repertoires in tissue likely differ from TCR repertoires in blood. Sharing across a handful of donors was observed for roughly 5% of naive CD4, 3.5% of naive CD8, over 2% of memory CD4, and about 0.4% of memory CD8 clonotypes. Even with the large sequencing depth, rarefaction of the sorted-subset datasets indicated that sequencing was incomplete. Estimated clonotype richness was generally larger for naive than for memory subsets. Pairwise subsampling led to the expectation that sequencing depth would affect the degree of clonotype sharing among donors. Because the study included a small number of donors, the genetic and exposure-history diversity represented was limited.

The donors were healthy, HIV-negative adults with no recently reported acute infections or vaccinations. Only Caucasian adults living in Nashville, Tennessee, USA were represented among the donors. CD4+ T cells were enriched by magnetic negative selection, after which naive cells were positively selected on CD45RA and the negative fraction was taken as the memory subset. After blood collection by leukapheresis, PBMCs were isolated using Ficoll-Histopaque density gradient centrifugation and then cryopreserved in the vapor phase of liquid nitrogen. Analytical flow cytometry was used to check the purity and quantity of every magnetically sorted T cell population. Each sorted fraction had its genomic DNA isolated and then quantified by UV absorbance on a Nanodrop 2000c. Using the deep immunoSEQ assay, TCR CDR3 regions were amplified from genomic DNA by multiplex PCR. For each cell subset, the extracted genomic DNA was distributed evenly across all wells of several immunoSEQ 96-well plates, and each plate served as one replicate. For sorted subsets, around 200 ng genomic DNA, equal to approximately 30,000 T cell genomes, was loaded into each replicate PCR. Purified libraries were quantified with a Qubit 3.0 fluorometer, sized on a Bioanalyzer 2100, and re-quantified with the KAPA Library Quantification kit. Every immunoSEQ 96-well plate was sequenced on a dedicated single-read 150-cycle Illumina NextSeq 550 flow cell. The source study handled its data this way. Because only junctional sequences without quality scores were contained in the immunoSEQ output, filtering matching that applied to full-length reads could not be performed. Sequences were annotated with PyIR, a Python wrapper for IgBLAST v1.9, and V/J genes and CDR3 were assigned using IMGT germline references. Reads were filtered out if the reads had weak V/J assignments (E-value above 1e-6), no CDR3, stop codons, out-of-frame junctions, or ambiguous translated residues. V3J clonotypes were defined as sequences sharing an identical inferred V gene, J gene, and CDR3 amino acid sequence. To compute the percentage overlap between repertoires, the number of shared unique clonotypes was divided by the size of the smaller repertoire. Richness of each repertoire was evaluated using RTK rarefaction, the Chao1 estimator, and Recon v2.1 estimates of unobserved clonotypes. For all TCRbeta clonotypes obtained by the gDNA method from several donors, generation probabilities were computed with OLGA. As stored in TCRdb, this immuneACCESS dataset retains in-frame rearrangements with V and J assigned. A fraction of the clones does not appear; measured against another copy, unresolved V genes explain less than half of the discrepancy, and the remainder lacks a known reason. That table is the source of V, J and clone size, and D and trimming were worked out from the DNA. The sample data list around 1 million clones, and 76% of these were observed just once. The ten most abundant clones make up approximately 1.5% of the sample.

As to this clone: It has no known antigen specificity. The record has no base qualities; no much larger clone is one base away.

Including the terminal cysteine and phenylalanine, the CDR3 comprises 14 residues. The DNA shown is the 42-base CDR3, in frame from base 1. Trimmed from V: 9 bases; trimmed from J: 3 bases; junction bases lacking a gene match: 10. Sequences SNHLY (CDR1) and FYNNEI (CDR2) are obtained from the germline V gene. This clonotype was obtained from a man aged 18 to 30 in good health. Recombination connected TRBV2 to TRBJ2-7; 8 nucleotides in the junction match TRBD2. What was sequenced was memory CD4+ T cells sorted from blood. This specimen's cell subset or site label, interpreted: CD45RA-negative fraction. The CDR3 sequence is CASSLSGGGYEQYF. The nucleotides read TGTGCCAGTTCGTTAAGCGGGGGAGGCTACGAGCAGTACTTC.